This is a list of T cell receptor beta chains from one sample in a study of OX40 agonist ivuxolimab in advanced cancers. Sequenced by immunoSEQ multiplex PCR; TCRdb stores in-frame clones only, minus some. The sample holds around 11,000 clones; 75% to 85% are singletons and the top ten take about 17%. The sample was CD4+ or CD8+ T cells sorted from blood, taken in a trial of the OX40 agonist ivuxolimab. The source is an adult with an advanced solid tumor such as melanoma, head and neck, liver or kidney cancer. CDR3s include the opening cysteine and the closing phenylalanine or tryptophan. D genes are given only for firm matches. Clone size is stated in some rows and not others, as once, few, many or a class when expanded.

TRBV5-6	NA	NA	TRBJ2-2	CASSFLGRELFF	TGTGCCAGCAGCTTCCTGGGACGGGAGCTGTTTTTT
TRBV5-4	few	NA	TRBJ2-1	CASSLAGNEQFF	TGTGCCAGCAGCTTGGCCGGGAATGAGCAGTTCTTC
TRBV6-4	NA	TRBD1	TRBJ1-1	CASSDFGTVNTEAFF	TGTGCCAGCAGTGACTTCGGGACAGTGAACACTGAAGCTTTCTTT
TRBV10-1	NA	NA	TRBJ2-7	CATPEGSAYEQYF	TGCGCCACCCCGGAAGGATCAGCCTACGAGCAGTACTTC
TRBV25-1	NA	NA	TRBJ2-7	CASSDSGWEQYF	TGTGCCAGCAGTGACTCGGGGTGGGAGCAGTACTTC
TRBV7-9	NA	NA	TRBJ1-4	CASSSEEGEKLFF	TGTGCCAGCAGCTCTGAGGAAGGTGAAAAACTGTTTTTT
TRBV7-6	NA	NA	TRBJ1-1	CASSLGGGNMNTEAFF	TGTGCCAGCAGCTTAGGGGGGGGAAATATGAACACTGAAGCTTTCTTT
TRBV18	NA	NA	TRBJ1-2	CASSSQAAYGHTF	TGTGCCAGCTCATCACAGGCCGCCTATGGCCACACCTTC
TRBV19	NA	NA	TRBJ2-3	CASSLAGVSTDTQYF	TGTGCCAGTAGTTTGGCAGGGGTTAGCACAGATACGCAGTATTTT
TRBV6-5	NA	NA	TRBJ1-6	CASSDHRENSPLHF	TGTGCCAGCAGTGATCACAGGGAAAACTCACCCCTCCACTTT
TRBV4-1	NA	NA	TRBJ1-5	CASSALQGLNLPQHF	TGCGCCAGCAGCGCACTACAGGGTCTCAATCTGCCCCAGCATTTT
TRBV7-8	few	NA	TRBJ2-1	CASSLGPPRNEQFF	TGTGCCAGCAGCTTAGGACCCCCTCGGAATGAGCAGTTCTTC
TRBV6-5	few	NA	TRBJ2-4	CASSEEGANIQYF	TGTGCCAGCAGTGAAGAGGGAGCAAACATTCAGTACTTC
TRBV13	NA	NA	TRBJ2-3	CASRKSWNRTYTDTQYF	TGTGCCAGCAGAAAATCCTGGAACAGAACTTACACAGATACGCAGTATTTT
TRBV27	medium-sized	NA	TRBJ1-5	CASKRGGSQPQHF	TGTGCCAGTAAGCGGGGGGGTAGTCAGCCCCAGCATTTT
TRBV5-1	NA	TRBD2	TRBJ2-7	CASSSAEGLAGFEQYF	TGCGCCAGCAGCTCCGCCGAGGGTCTAGCGGGTTTCGAGCAGTACTTC
TRBV6-1	NA	NA	TRBJ2-1	CASRALGADEQFF	TGTGCCAGCAGGGCACTCGGGGCGGATGAGCAGTTCTTC
TRBV5-6	few	TRBD1	TRBJ2-7	CASSLTTGLREQYF	TGTGCCAGCAGCTTAACGACAGGGTTGCGGGAGCAGTACTTC